These 15 T cell receptor beta chains originate from one sample sequenced in a study of T-cell reconstitution after alpha-beta-depleted transplantation in children. A TCRbeta library incorporating unique molecular identifiers was prepared. MiXCR, applied by TCRdb to the PCR reads, yields one record per CDR3 protein. The profile covers some 310,000 distinct CDR3 sequences, with approximately 23% appearing a single time and 10% to 11% taken by the ten largest. The sample here was PBMCs, mostly from graft donor cells, taken 180 days after TCRalphabeta/CD19-depleted stem cell transplant. These receptors originate from a male patient younger than 18 who had a stem cell transplant for acute lymphoblastic leukemia, so the T cells may come from the graft donor.

V and J are TRBV12-3 or TRBV12-4 and TRBJ1-5; a weak D match, TRBD1 (5 bases). The CDR3 is 14 residues long. The V and J ends lost 1 base and 3 bases respectively, with 7 bases between them. The CDR3 sequence is CASSLGTPNQPQHF. In DNA form, the CDR3 reads TGTGCCAGCAGTTTAGGGACACCCAATCAGCCCCAGCATTTT.

The sample holds one count of this clonotype. The chain is built from TRBV29-1 and TRBJ2-1; D is ambiguous. Trimming removed 1 base from V and 0 bases from J, with 16 bases in between. The CDR3 runs to 17 residues. CDR1 and CDR2 (germline): SQVTM, ANQGSEA. CDR3 nucleotide sequence: TGCAGCGTTGAAGCCCACTGGTGGGCCCGCTCCTACAATGAGCAGTTCTTC. Its translation is CSVEAHWWARSYNEQFF.

The chain couples TRBV7-9 to TRBJ2-7; 9 bases match TRBD2. CDR3 size: 15 residues. Germline V lookup: CDR1 SEHNR, CDR2 FQNEAQ (reference sequence). V lost 4 bases to trimming and J lost 5 bases; unmatched junction nucleotides: 9. CDR3 coding DNA: TGTGCCAGCAGCTATGTCCCTAGCGGGGTCGACGAGCAGTACTTC. This codes for CASSYVPSGVDEQYF.

The V and J genes are TRBV12-3 or TRBV12-4 and TRBJ2-5, with 9 positions matching TRBD2. V shed 5 bases, J shed 7 bases, and the junction held 8 bases outside the gene matches. The length of the CDR3 is 14 residues. The CDR3 coding sequence is TGTGCCAGCAGTACCTCGGCGGGAGGGGCGACCCAGTACTTC. It encodes CASSTSAGGATQYF.

The chain couples TRBV7-6 to TRBJ2-1; possible D gene TRBD2, 5 bases. Germline CDR1 SGHVS, CDR2 FNYEAQ. This CDR3 has 18 residues. V was cut by 7 bases and J by 1 base, with 23 bases left in between. CDR3: CASTPLGFGRKSYNEQFF. For the CDR3, the DNA is TGTGCCAGCACCCCCTTGGGGTTTGGGAGAAAGTCCTACAATGAGCAGTTCTTC.

The chain links TRBV6-5 to TRBJ2-1; 10 positions match TRBD2. CDR1 and CDR2 (germline): MNHEY, SVGAGI. This CDR3 comprises 18 residues. Trimming took 1 base from V and 8 from J; bases not matched to a gene: 14. The CDR3 sequence is CASSYWLAGERVADEQFF. The CDR3 DNA sequence: TGTGCCAGCAGTTACTGGCTAGCGGGAGAACGAGTGGCCGATGAGCAGTTCTTC.

The V and J genes are TRBV27 and TRBJ1-2; D may be TRBD1 (6 bases). V was cut by 4 bases and J by 3 bases, with 21 bases left in between. CDR1 is MNHEY, CDR2 SMNVEV, per germline (reference sequence). The CDR3 covers 17 residues. CDR3 DNA sequence: TGTGCCAGCAGTTATTTAGGGGGGTCAGGGGCCGACTATGGCTACACCTTC. Translating it yields CASSYLGGSGADYGYTF.

This chain connects TRBV7-2 to TRBJ2-7; weak D call: TRBD1 (6 bases). The CDR3 covers 15 residues. The V gene's germline CDR1 is SGHTA and CDR2 FQGNSA. Trimming stripped 1 base from V and 7 bases from J, with 17 bases between. The CDR3 nucleotides read TGTGCCAGCAGCTTAGAGGGATTGTGGGGGCTGGAGCAGTACTTC. The encoded protein is CASSLEGLWGLEQYF.

This chain uses TRBV12-3 or TRBV12-4 with TRBJ2-5, with 7 bases matching TRBD2. Trimming took 5 bases from V and 5 from J; bases not matched to a gene: 8. The CDR3 runs 14 residues. CDR3 DNA sequence: TGTGCCAGCAGTCCCGCGGGAGATCGGGAGACCCAGTACTTC. Its protein is CASSPAGDRETQYF.

The chain has TRBV7-6 and TRBJ2-4; D is undetermined. This CDR3 region has 15 residues. Between the trimmed V and J ends, which lost 2 bases and 1 base, there was a span of 9 bases. Looked up from germline, CDR1 is SGHVS and CDR2 is FNYEAQ. The CDR3 DNA sequence: TGTGCCAGCAGCTTACAAGGCACGGCCAAAAACATTCAGTACTTC. This sequence encodes CASSLQGTAKNIQYF.

Only a few counts were recorded for this clonotype. J is TRBJ2-4 and V is TRBV28; TRBD2 matches at 14 bases. There are 18 residues in the CDR3. J lost 8 bases, V lost 5 bases, and 14 bases had no gene match. From germline, CDR1 is MDHEN and CDR2 SYDVKM. In DNA, the CDR3 is TGTGCCAGCAGTAGGACAGGTTGGACTAGCGGGAGGTCCTACATTCAGTACTTC. It translates to CASSRTGWTSGRSYIQYF.

There are a few counts of this clonotype. DNA for the CDR3: TGTGCCAGCAGCTTAGAAACTAGGCCGAGCGGGCAGTTCTTC. Its protein is CASSLETRPSGQFF. The chain combines TRBV7-9 with TRBJ2-1; tentatively, D is TRBD2 (5 bases). The V and J ends lost 1 base and 12 bases respectively, with 16 bases between them. From germline, CDR1 is SEHNR and CDR2 FQNEAQ (reference sequence). CDR3 length: 14 amino acids.

This sequence joins TRBV7-2 and TRBJ2-5, with 7 nucleotides matching TRBD2. The germline V gene has CDR1 SGHTA and CDR2 FQGNSA. Unmatched junction bases numbered 5, after V lost 4 bases and J lost 0 bases. The length of the CDR3 is 15 residues. The CDR3 region is CASSSLGGNQETQYF. The CDR3 coding sequence is TGTGCCAGCAGCTCCTTGGGAGGGAACCAAGAGACCCAGTACTTC.

For the CDR3, the DNA is TGCGCCAGCAGCCAAGAGGGACTAGCGGGAGGCGCCTACGAGCAGTACTTC. Its translation is CASSQEGLAGGAYEQYF. The rearrangement uses TRBV4-1 and TRBJ2-7; TRBD2 matches at 15 bases. The trim removed 0 bases at V and 2 bases at J, leaving 2 bases unmatched. CDR3 size: 17 residues. Looked up from germline, CDR1 is MGHRA and CDR2 is YSYEKL.

The sample holds a few counts of this clonotype. The chain joins TRBV12-3 or TRBV12-4 to TRBJ1-3, with D possibly being TRBD1 (5 bases). The CDR3 runs to 15 residues. V dropped 1 base and J dropped 4 bases, with 11 bases sitting between them. CDR3 sequence: CASSLEVGLGNTIYF. DNA for the CDR3: TGTGCCAGCAGTTTAGAAGTGGGACTGGGAAACACCATATATTTT.